The T cell receptor beta chain described here comes from a study of response to subunit inactivated influenza vaccine. MiXCR was run by TCRdb on the RT-PCR reads, yielding one entry per CDR3 protein. Of around 790,000 distinct CDR3 sequences listed, less than 25% were seen once; the top ten hold about 10%. Study-level points and caveats: The authors put forward the suggestion that each seasonal influenza vaccination may bring in only a limited number of new T cells.

Comments on this clonotype: What it binds is unknown.

CDR1 and CDR2 from the germline V gene are GTSNPN and SVGIG (reference sequence). The V gene lost 8 bases and the J gene lost 7 bases, with 20 bases spanning the gap. This CDR3 region has 14 residues. This material consisted of PBMCs from blood, taken roughly 5 days after vaccination. The TCR sequence derives from a man in his forties or fifties who received an inactivated influenza vaccine. The chain couples TRBV30 to TRBJ1-4; a weak D match, TRBD1 (5 bases). In DNA form, the CDR3 reads TGTGCCGGAGGGGCACGCAGGGCGGGTGAAAAACTGTTTTTT. It specifies CAGGARRAGEKLFF.